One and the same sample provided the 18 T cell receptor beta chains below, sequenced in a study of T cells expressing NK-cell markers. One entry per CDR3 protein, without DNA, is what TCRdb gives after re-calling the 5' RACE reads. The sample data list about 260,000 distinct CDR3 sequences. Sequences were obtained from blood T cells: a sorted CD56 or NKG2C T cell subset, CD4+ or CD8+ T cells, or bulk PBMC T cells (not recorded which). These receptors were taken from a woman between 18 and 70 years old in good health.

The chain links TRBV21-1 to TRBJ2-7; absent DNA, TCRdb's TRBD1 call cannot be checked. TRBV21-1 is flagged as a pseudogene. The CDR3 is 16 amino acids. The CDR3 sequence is CASSTHPSGQGVEQYF.

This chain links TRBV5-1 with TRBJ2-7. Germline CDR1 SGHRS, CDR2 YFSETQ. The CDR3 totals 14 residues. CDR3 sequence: CASSWDSLTYEQYF.

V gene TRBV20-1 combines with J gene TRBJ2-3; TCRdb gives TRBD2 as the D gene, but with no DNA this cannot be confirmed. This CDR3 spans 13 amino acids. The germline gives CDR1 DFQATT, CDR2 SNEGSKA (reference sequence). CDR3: CSAIIGLVNTQYF.

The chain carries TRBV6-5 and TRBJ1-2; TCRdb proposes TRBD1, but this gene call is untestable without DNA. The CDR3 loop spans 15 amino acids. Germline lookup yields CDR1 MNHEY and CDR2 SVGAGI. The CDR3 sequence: CASSYRDRGIYGYTF.

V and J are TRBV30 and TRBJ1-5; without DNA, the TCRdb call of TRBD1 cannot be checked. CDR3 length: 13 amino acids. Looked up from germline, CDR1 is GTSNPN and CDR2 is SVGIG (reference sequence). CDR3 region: CAWSKGRGQPQHF.

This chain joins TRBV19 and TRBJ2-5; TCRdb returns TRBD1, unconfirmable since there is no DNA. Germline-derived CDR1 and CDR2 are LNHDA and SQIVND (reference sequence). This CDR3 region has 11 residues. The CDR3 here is CASSTGQTQYF.

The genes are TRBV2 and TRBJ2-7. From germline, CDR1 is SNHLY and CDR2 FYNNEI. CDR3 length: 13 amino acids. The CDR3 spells CASRLQGIHEQYF.

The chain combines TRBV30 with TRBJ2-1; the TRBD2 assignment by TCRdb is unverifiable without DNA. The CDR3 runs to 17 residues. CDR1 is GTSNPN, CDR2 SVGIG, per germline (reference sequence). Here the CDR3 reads CAWRGAGGRSSYNEQFF.

The CDR3 loop reads CASGGTWNTEAFF. This chain joins TRBV25-1 and TRBJ1-1; TCRdb reports TRBD1, a call that lacks DNA to check it against. Germline V gene sequence: CDR1 MGHDK, CDR2 SYGVNS. The CDR3 covers 13 residues.

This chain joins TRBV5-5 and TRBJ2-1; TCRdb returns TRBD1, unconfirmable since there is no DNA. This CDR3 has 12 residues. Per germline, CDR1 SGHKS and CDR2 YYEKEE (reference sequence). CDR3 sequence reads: CASSWGSDWEFF.

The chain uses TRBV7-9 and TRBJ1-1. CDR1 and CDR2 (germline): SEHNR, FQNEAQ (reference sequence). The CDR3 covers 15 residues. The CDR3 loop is CASSLARAVSAEAFF.

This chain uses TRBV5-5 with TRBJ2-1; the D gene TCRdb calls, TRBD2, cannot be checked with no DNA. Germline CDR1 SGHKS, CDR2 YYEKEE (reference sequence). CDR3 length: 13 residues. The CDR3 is CASSAGGRYEQFF.

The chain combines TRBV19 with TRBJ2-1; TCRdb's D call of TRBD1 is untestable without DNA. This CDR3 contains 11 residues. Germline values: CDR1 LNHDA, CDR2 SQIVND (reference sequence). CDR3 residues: CASSFGIQQFF.

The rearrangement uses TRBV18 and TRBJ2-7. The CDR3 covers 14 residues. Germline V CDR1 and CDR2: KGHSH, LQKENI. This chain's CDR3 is CASSLAAKFYEQYF.

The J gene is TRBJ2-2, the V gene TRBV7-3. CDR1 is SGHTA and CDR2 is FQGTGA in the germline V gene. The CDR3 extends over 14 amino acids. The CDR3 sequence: CASSLGLNTGELFF.

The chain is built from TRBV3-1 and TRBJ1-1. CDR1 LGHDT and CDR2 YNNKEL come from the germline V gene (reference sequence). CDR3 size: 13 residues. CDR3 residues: CASSDAEGTEAFF.

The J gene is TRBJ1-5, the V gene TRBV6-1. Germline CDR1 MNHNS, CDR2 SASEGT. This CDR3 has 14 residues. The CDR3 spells CASSEGYSNQPQHF.

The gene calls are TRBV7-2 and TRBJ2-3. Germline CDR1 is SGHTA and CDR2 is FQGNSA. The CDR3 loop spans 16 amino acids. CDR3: CASSLSVTSGTDTQYF. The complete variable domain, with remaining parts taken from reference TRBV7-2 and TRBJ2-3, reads GAGVSQSPSNKVTEKGKDVELRCDPISGHTALYWYRQSLGQGLEFLIYFQGNSAPDKSGLPSDRFSAERTGGSVSTLTIQRTQQEDSAVYLCASSLSVTSGTDTQYFGPGTRLTVL.